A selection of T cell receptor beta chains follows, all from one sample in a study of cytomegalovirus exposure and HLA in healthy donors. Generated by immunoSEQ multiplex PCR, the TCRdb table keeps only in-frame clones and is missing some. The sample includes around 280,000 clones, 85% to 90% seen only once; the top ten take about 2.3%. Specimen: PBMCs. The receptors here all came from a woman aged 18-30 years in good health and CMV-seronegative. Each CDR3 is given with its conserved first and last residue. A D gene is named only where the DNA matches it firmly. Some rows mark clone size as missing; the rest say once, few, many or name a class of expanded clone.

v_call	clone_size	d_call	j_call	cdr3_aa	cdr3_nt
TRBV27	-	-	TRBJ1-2	CASSLRAGGAYYGYTF	TGTGCCAGCAGTCTTCGCGCGGGGGGGGCCTACTATGGCTACACCTTC
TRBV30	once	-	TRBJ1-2	CAWSPGQYGYTF	TGTGCCTGGAGTCCCGGACAGTATGGCTACACCTTC
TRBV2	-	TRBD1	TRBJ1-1	CASSGQGSNTEAFF	TGTGCCAGCAGTGGACAGGGTTCGAACACTGAAGCTTTCTTT
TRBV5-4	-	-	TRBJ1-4	CASSSGFLNEKLFF	TGTGCCAGCAGCTCAGGGTTTCTTAATGAAAAACTGTTTTTT
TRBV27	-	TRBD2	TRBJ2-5	CASSSPGLGKGLGIGETQYF	TGTGCCAGCAGTTCCCCCGGCTTGGGGAAAGGACTAGGGATCGGGGAGACCCAGTACTTC
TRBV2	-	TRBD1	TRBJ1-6	CASSEGTGPYNSPLHF	TGTGCCAGCAGTGAAGGGACAGGGCCGTATAATTCACCCCTCCACTTT
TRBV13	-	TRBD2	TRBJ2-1	CASSLGGSGGYNEQFF	TGTGCCAGCAGCTTAGGTGGTAGCGGGGGTTACAATGAGCAGTTCTTC
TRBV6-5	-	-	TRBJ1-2	CASSHRQAPNYGYTF	TGTGCCAGCAGTCATAGACAGGCCCCCAACTATGGCTACACCTTC
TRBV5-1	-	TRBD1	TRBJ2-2	CASSPGQGTGELFF	TGCGCCAGCAGTCCGGGACAGGGAACCGGGGAGCTGTTTTTT
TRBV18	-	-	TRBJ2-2	CASSPPNLRVTGELFF	TGTGCCAGCTCACCACCGAACTTACGGGTCACCGGGGAGCTGTTTTTT